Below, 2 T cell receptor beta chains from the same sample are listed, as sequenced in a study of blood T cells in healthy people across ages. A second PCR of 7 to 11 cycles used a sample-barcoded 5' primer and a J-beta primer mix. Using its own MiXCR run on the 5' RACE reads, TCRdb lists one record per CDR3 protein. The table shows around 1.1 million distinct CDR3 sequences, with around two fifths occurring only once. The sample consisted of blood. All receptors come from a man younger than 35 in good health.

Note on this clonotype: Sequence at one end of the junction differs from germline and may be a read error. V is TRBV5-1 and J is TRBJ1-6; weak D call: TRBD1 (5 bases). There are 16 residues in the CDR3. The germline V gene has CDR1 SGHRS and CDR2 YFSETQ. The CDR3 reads CASSLGQLSYNSPPHF. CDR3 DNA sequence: TGCGCCAGCAGCTTGGGACAGTTGTCTTATAATTCACCCCCCCACTTT.

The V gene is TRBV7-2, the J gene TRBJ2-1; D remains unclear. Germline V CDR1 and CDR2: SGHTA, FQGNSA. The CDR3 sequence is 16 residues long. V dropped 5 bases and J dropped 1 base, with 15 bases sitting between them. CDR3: CASSPYRGYSYNEQFF. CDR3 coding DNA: TGTGCCAGCAGCCCCTACCGTGGCTATTCCTACAATGAGCAGTTCTTC.